These 19 T cell receptor beta chains originate from one sample sequenced in a study of cytomegalovirus exposure and HLA in healthy donors (dated by TCRdb to about 2017). The library was produced with the immunoSEQ multiplex PCR assay. The multiplex PCR relied on a mix of 60 forward primers for TCR Vbeta segments and 13 reverse primers for TCR Jbeta segments. Here the immuneACCESS table is served through TCRdb, limited to in-frame sequences with V and J called. Missing clones are a known gap in these copies; in checked studies unresolved V genes cover under half, and the rest lacks a known reason. The sample yields some 130,000 clones; about 83% were counted once. The ten largest clones represent around 1.2% of the sample. Input material: PBMCs. These receptor sequences come from a girl aged 2 to 10 in good health and CMV-seronegative.

The chain combines TRBV2 with TRBJ2-1; possibly TRBD2 for D (5 bases). This CDR3 has 13 residues. V lost 7 bases and J 1 base, leaving 8 bases between the germline ends. Per the germline V gene, CDR1 is SNHLY and CDR2 is FYNNEI. The CDR3 protein is CASNGESYNEQFF. In DNA form, the CDR3 reads TGTGCCAGCAACGGGGAATCCTACAATGAGCAGTTCTTC.

The rearrangement joins TRBV5-8 to TRBJ1-1; D may be TRBD1 (5 bases). This CDR3 spans 15 amino acids. Trimming left V 4 bases short and J 5 bases short, with 18 bases between. CDR1 and CDR2 (germline): SGHTS, YDEGEE. The CDR3, as DNA: TGTGCCAGCAGCCCGGCTGGGGGGAGTCGGACTGAAGCTTTCTTT. This encodes CASSPAGGSRTEAFF.

The chain combines TRBV9 with TRBJ2-2; D not certain. CDR3 length: 15 residues. V lost 3 bases and J lost 4, with 13 bases in between. Germline CDR1 SGDLS, CDR2 YYNGEE. The CDR3 sequence: CASSAGEMGTGELFF. The CDR3, as DNA: TGTGCCAGCAGCGCCGGAGAGATGGGCACCGGGGAGCTGTTTTTT.

J is TRBJ1-6 and V is TRBV7-3; D is perhaps TRBD1 (6 bases). The CDR3 sequence is 16 residues long. V was pared by 9 bases and J by 7 bases, with 22 bases between. The germline gives CDR1 SGHTA, CDR2 FQGTGA. CDR3 DNA: TGTGCCAGAGTACAGGGAGTCCCTCAAGGGAATTCACCCCTCCACTTT. Amino acid sequence: CARVQGVPQGNSPLHF.

CDR3 loop: CASSPREGNTEAFF. Here the CDR3 DNA reads TGTGCCAGCAGTCCCCGGGAGGGGAACACTGAAGCTTTCTTT. The chain uses TRBV28 and TRBJ1-1; D is unclear. The CDR3 extends over 14 amino acids. Trimming took off 5 bases at V and 1 base at J, with 11 bases between the two ends. The germline V gene has CDR1 MDHEN and CDR2 SYDVKM.

The J gene is TRBJ2-7, the V gene TRBV19; TRBD1 agrees at 9 bases. The CDR3 consists of 14 residues. J lost 7 bases, V lost 5 bases, and 9 bases had no gene match. Per germline, CDR1 LNHDA and CDR2 SQIVND (reference sequence). The CDR3 bases are TGTGCCAGTAGTCGGCAACAGGGGGCGCAAGAGCAGTACTTC. This encodes CASSRQQGAQEQYF.

The chain employs TRBV11-2 and TRBJ1-4; 8 bases are shared with TRBD1. The V gene end was trimmed by 5 bases and the J gene end by 5 bases; junction bases not matched to a gene: 4. The CDR3 runs to 14 residues. Germline lookup yields CDR1 SGHAT and CDR2 FQNNGV. This CDR3 is CASSARTGNEKLFF. DNA of the CDR3: TGTGCCAGCAGCGCCCGGACAGGGAATGAAAAACTGTTTTTT. Filled out from reference TRBV11-2 and TRBJ1-4, the complete variable domain reads EAGVAQSPRYKIIEKRQSVAFWCNPISGHATLYWYQQILGQGPKLLIQFQNNGVVDDSQLPKDRFSAERLKGVDSTLKIQPAKLEDSAVYLCASSARTGNEKLFFGSGTQLSVL.

The V and J genes are TRBV6-5 and TRBJ1-2, with D uncertain. The germline V and J ends were trimmed by 2 bases and 7 bases, with 11 bases remaining between them. Looked up from germline, CDR1 is MNHEY and CDR2 is SVGAGI. The CDR3 is 13 amino acids. The CDR3 DNA follows: TGTGCCAGCAGTTACGAGGGATTAGGTGGCTACACCTTC. It yields the protein CASSYEGLGGYTF.

The gene calls are TRBV25-1 and TRBJ1-1; 7 bases match TRBD1. V was pared by 4 bases and J by 4 bases, with 15 bases of the junction left unmatched. This CDR3 spans 17 amino acids. In germline, CDR1 is MGHDK, CDR2 SYGVNS. CDR3 loop: CASSVQVRGARGTEAFF. The CDR3 DNA sequence: TGTGCCAGCAGTGTGCAAGTCAGGGGGGCTAGGGGCACTGAAGCTTTCTTT.

This clone was counted a single time. The J gene is TRBJ2-7, the V gene TRBV5-1, with 11 bases matching TRBD1. CDR3 length equals 15 residues. V shed 5 bases and J 3 bases; nucleotides not matched to a gene: 7. CDR1 SGHRS and CDR2 YFSETQ come from the germline V gene. The CDR3 nucleotides read TGCGCCAGCAGTTCCGGGACAGGGGGTGGCTACGAGCAGTACTTC. It yields the protein CASSSGTGGGYEQYF.

The chain joins TRBV7-3 to TRBJ2-1; 8 bases agree with TRBD1. The CDR3 extends over 13 amino acids. CDR1 and CDR2 from the germline V gene are SGHTA and FQGTGA. V dropped 2 bases and J dropped 9; count of bases not matched to a gene: 3. CDR3 residues: CASSLLQGAEQFF. For the CDR3, the DNA is TGTGCCAGCAGCTTACTCCAGGGGGCTGAGCAGTTCTTC.

The chain uses TRBV5-1 and TRBJ2-7; maybe TRBD2 (6 bases). V was shortened by 0 bases and J by 2 bases, with 9 bases between the two germline ends. This CDR3 region has 14 residues. Germline-derived CDR1 and CDR2 are SGHRS and YFSETQ. Here the CDR3 reads CASSLAGLPYEQYF. The CDR3 coding sequence is TGCGCCAGCAGCTTGGCCGGACTACCCTACGAGCAGTACTTC.

V is TRBV7-8 and J is TRBJ1-1; D unclear. This CDR3 comprises 16 residues. V lost 0 bases, J lost 0 bases, and 11 bases lay in between. CDR1 and CDR2 from the germline V gene are SGHVS and FQNEAQ. The CDR3 loop reads CASSLAGVMVNTEAFF. DNA for the CDR3: TGTGCCAGCAGCTTAGCCGGAGTGATGGTGAACACTGAAGCTTTCTTT.

Only a few counts were recorded for this clone. The rearrangement joins TRBV15 to TRBJ2-7, with D maybe TRBD1 (6 bases). The CDR3 loop spans 16 amino acids. Germline CDR1 and CDR2: LNHNV and YYDKDF (reference sequence). Trimming stripped 0 bases from V and 1 base from J, with 13 bases between. CDR3 bases: TGTGCCACCAGCAGAGATCTCCTACAGGGTTCCTACGAGCAGTACTTC. It codes for CATSRDLLQGSYEQYF. Full variable domain (outside the CDR3, taken from reference TRBV15 and TRBJ2-7): DAMVIQNPRYQVTQFGKPVTLSCSQTLNHNVMYWYQQKSSQAPKLLFHYYDKDFNNEADTPDNFQSRRPNTSFCFLDIRSPGLGDTAMYLCATSRDLLQGSYEQYFGPGTRLTVT.

The chain couples TRBV10-3 to TRBJ1-1; 9 nucleotides align to TRBD1. J lost 4 bases, V lost 3 bases, and 12 bases had no gene match. The CDR3 is made up of 17 amino acids. Germline assignment: CDR1 ENHRY and CDR2 SYGVKD. The CDR3 here is CAISDPGNRGLATEAFF. As DNA, the CDR3 is TGTGCCATCAGTGACCCCGGGAACAGGGGGCTCGCCACTGAAGCTTTCTTT.

This clone was seen a few times. The chain links TRBV2 to TRBJ1-2; D gene ambiguous. The germline V and J ends were trimmed by 10 bases and 4 bases, with 10 bases remaining between them. The germline gives CDR1 SNHLY, CDR2 FYNNEI. CDR3 length equals 11 residues. CDR3 sequence reads: CAIQNPYGYTF. CDR3 in DNA: TGTGCCATACAGAACCCCTATGGCTACACCTTC.

In its sample, this clone was seen a few times. This rearrangement joins TRBV28 to TRBJ2-3; D gene uncertain. Germline CDR1 reads MDHEN; CDR2 reads SYDVKM. The CDR3 covers 11 residues. V was trimmed by 6 bases and J by 4 bases, leaving 5 bases between them. The CDR3 DNA sequence: TGTGCCAGCAGGTTCTCAGATACGCAGTATTTT. As protein: CASRFSDTQYF. Filled out from reference TRBV28 and TRBJ2-3, the complete variable domain reads DVKVTQSSRYLVKRTGEKVFLECVQDMDHENMFWYRQDPGLGLRLIYFSYDVKMKEKGDIPEGYSVSREKKERFSLILESASTNQTSMYLCASRFSDTQYFGPGTRLTVL.

The V and J genes are TRBV7-2 and TRBJ2-5; 9 nucleotides agree with TRBD2. Germline lookup yields CDR1 SGHTA and CDR2 FQGNSA. V was clipped by 5 bases and J by 5 bases; unmatched bases: 12. The CDR3 runs to 16 residues. CDR3 DNA sequence: TGTGCCAGCAGCGCCATAGCGGGAGCCAGGTGGGAGACCCAGTACTTC. This codes for CASSAIAGARWETQYF.

V gene TRBV4-1 combines with J gene TRBJ1-5; a possible D gene is TRBD1 (6 bases). The CDR3 runs 18 residues. Germline V gene data show CDR1 as MGHRA and CDR2 as YSYEKL. The V end was cut by 3 bases, the J end by 0 bases, with 18 bases between. CDR3 DNA sequence: TGCGCCAGCAGCCAGTTACCCGGGACACCATATAGCAATCAGCCCCAGCATTTT. Amino acids: CASSQLPGTPYSNQPQHF.